This T cell receptor beta chain was profiled in a study of control samples from healthy donors and cancer patients. This clone has just one count. Profiling relied on immunoSEQ multiplex PCR, and the TCRdb table lists in-frame clones only, not all of them. This table holds tens of thousands of clones, about nine tenths found once. Per germline, CDR1 SGHAT and CDR2 FQNNGV. The germline V and J ends were trimmed by 4 bases and 4 bases, with 11 bases remaining between them. The CDR3 loop spans 15 amino acids. The sequence was obtained from a man in his fifties with head and neck cancer. Input material: PBMCs. The chain combines TRBV11-2 with TRBJ1-6; D not certain. The CDR3 is CASSSPSGYNSPLHF. The CDR3 nucleotides read TGTGCCAGCAGCTCACCGTCGGGGTATAATTCACCCCTCCACTTT.